These 32 T cell receptor beta chains were sequenced from one sample in a study of neurological immune-mediated disorders. Using its own MiXCR run on the 5' RACE reads, TCRdb lists one record per CDR3 protein. Among 40,000 or so distinct CDR3 sequences listed, under 4% were seen once. This sample's time point: longitudinal time-point 1 (baseline). Specimen: PBMCs. The receptors shown here come from a woman aged 55 to 70 with multiple sclerosis.

This clonotype was detected many times. V usage is TRBV20-1 and J usage is TRBJ2-4; 8 positions agree with TRBD1. V trimming: 4 bases; J trimming: 15 bases; junction bases outside the gene matches: 5. The CDR3 is 10 amino acids. Germline V gene sequence: CDR1 DFQATT, CDR2 SNEGSKA (reference sequence). For the CDR3, the DNA is TGCAGTGCTAAGGTTGGGACAGGGTACTTC. Residues: CSAKVGTGYF.

In its sample, this clonotype was seen many times. The rearrangement links TRBV3-1 to TRBJ2-7; D call uncertain. The CDR3 extends over 12 amino acids. Germline V gene data show CDR1 as LGHDT and CDR2 as YNNKEL (reference sequence). V shed 1 base and J shed 5 bases, with 6 bases lying between them. The CDR3: CASSQVGDEQYF. The CDR3 DNA is TGTGCCAGCAGCCAAGTTGGAGACGAGCAGTACTTC.

This clonotype was recorded a few times. The chain uses TRBV14 and TRBJ1-2; D not certain. Germline lookup yields CDR1 SGHDN and CDR2 FVKESK. V dropped 1 base and J dropped 5 bases, with 11 bases sitting between them. This CDR3 contains 14 residues. CDR3 in DNA: TGTGCCAGCAGCCAAGGTTCCGTGGGATATGGCTACACCTTC. Amino acids: CASSQGSVGYGYTF.

This clonotype was detected ten times or more. The chain carries TRBV6-1 and TRBJ2-1; 10 nucleotides align to TRBD2. Germline CDR1 and CDR2: MNHNS and SASEGT. V gave up 8 bases and J gave up 9 bases; unmatched junction bases: 7. The CDR3 covers 13 residues. CDR3 in DNA: TGTGCCAGCGAGTTAGCGGGGGGAGGTGAGCAGTTCTTC. It encodes CASELAGGGEQFF.

This clonotype was seen many times. The rearrangement joins TRBV27 to TRBJ2-3; D might be TRBD1 (6 bases). Germline V CDR1 and CDR2: MNHEY, SMNVEV (reference sequence). V lost 3 bases, J lost 6 bases, and 16 bases lay in between. This CDR3 is 15 amino acids long. CDR3 nucleotide sequence: TGTGCCAGCAGTTTCGGGGTCAGGGGAACCGATACGCAGTATTTT. Residues: CASSFGVRGTDTQYF.

At least ten counts were recorded for this clonotype. The chain joins TRBV10-3 to TRBJ1-5; unclear D gene. This CDR3 has 13 residues. From germline, CDR1 is ENHRY and CDR2 SYGVKD. V lost 0 bases to trimming and J lost 5 bases, with 5 bases between them. DNA of the CDR3: TGTGCCATCAGTGAGTCCGGGGATCAGCCCCAGCATTTT. This translates into CAISESGDQPQHF.

Ten or more counts support this clonotype. The rearrangement joins TRBV5-1 to TRBJ2-3; 8 positions match TRBD1. The CDR3 consists of 12 residues. CDR1 is SGHRS, CDR2 YFSETQ, per germline. V was pared by 3 bases and J by 10 bases, with 4 bases of the junction left unmatched. The CDR3 reads CASSWEDRAQYF. The CDR3 DNA is TGCGCCAGCAGCTGGGAGGACAGGGCGCAGTATTTT.

At least ten counts were recorded for this clonotype. This sequence joins TRBV11-2 and TRBJ1-2; TRBD1 agrees at 7 bases. After removal of 2 bases from V and 5 bases from J, the junction contained 8 bases not matched to a gene. Germline CDR1 SGHAT, CDR2 FQNNGV. The CDR3 length is 15 residues. The CDR3 sequence is CASSLLARGNYGYTF. The CDR3 nucleotides are TGTGCCAGCAGCTTACTCGCCAGGGGGAATTATGGCTACACCTTC.

The sample holds many counts of this clonotype. This chain links TRBV5-1 with TRBJ1-6; possibly TRBD1 for D (5 bases). The germline CDR1 and CDR2 sequences are SGHRS and YFSETQ. The CDR3 runs to 15 residues. The V and J ends lost 0 bases and 8 bases respectively, with 12 bases between them. CDR3 sequence (DNA): TGCGCCAGCAGCTTGGAGGCGGGGGGGGATTCACCCCTCCACTTT. It codes for CASSLEAGGDSPLHF.

This clonotype was seen many times. The chain has TRBV12-3 or TRBV12-4 and TRBJ2-2, with 16 bases lining up with TRBD2. The CDR3 loop spans 19 amino acids. Unmatched junction bases numbered 11, after V lost 6 bases and J lost 4 bases. The CDR3 DNA sequence: TGTGCCAGCAGAAACCCGGGACTAGCGGGGGGGCCTGGCACCGGGGAGCTGTTTTTT. It yields the protein CASRNPGLAGGPGTGELFF.

In its sample, this clonotype was seen many times. The chain recombines TRBV29-1 with TRBJ2-7, with no clear D. The CDR3 sequence is 13 residues long. V lost 2 bases and J 7 bases, leaving 15 bases between the germline ends. Germline V CDR1 and CDR2: SQVTM, ANQGSEA. CDR3 amino acids: CSVESDRLREQYF. The DNA for the CDR3 is TGCAGCGTTGAATCGGATAGACTTAGAGAGCAGTACTTC.

In this sample, this clonotype turned up many times. J is TRBJ1-2 and V is TRBV7-2; possibly TRBD1 for D (6 bases). Trimming removed 5 bases from V and 5 bases from J, with 12 bases in between. The CDR3 contains 13 residues. Germline assignment: CDR1 SGHTA and CDR2 FQGNSA. CDR3 residues: CASSQEGGYGYTF. The CDR3 DNA sequence: TGTGCCAGCAGCCAGGAGGGGGGTTATGGCTACACCTTC.

The sample holds many counts of this clonotype. The V call is TRBV5-1, the J call TRBJ1-1, with 9 bases identical to TRBD1. J gave up 4 bases and V 5 bases, and 3 bases lay outside the gene matches. This CDR3 comprises 13 residues. Per the germline V gene, CDR1 is SGHRS and CDR2 is YFSETQ. The DNA for the CDR3 is TGCGCCAGCAGAGAGACAGGGGGCACTGAAGCTTTCTTT. This encodes CASRETGGTEAFF.

This clonotype was found many times. V is TRBV5-1 and J is TRBJ2-2, with D tentatively TRBD1 (6 bases). Germline CDR1 is SGHRS and CDR2 is YFSETQ. The CDR3 spans 13 residues. With 2 bases removed from V and 6 bases from J, the gap between germline ends came to 8 bases. The CDR3 sequence: CASSFGQSGELFF. CDR3 nucleotide sequence: TGCGCCAGCAGCTTTGGACAGTCCGGGGAGCTGTTTTTT.

In its sample, this clonotype was seen many times. V gene TRBV7-9 combines with J gene TRBJ1-2; a possible D gene is TRBD1 (5 bases). V was shortened by 1 base and J by 2 bases, with 8 bases between the two germline ends. The CDR3 is 14 residues long. Germline V lookup: CDR1 SEHNR, CDR2 FQNEAQ (reference sequence). CDR3 in amino acids: CASSLGGANYGYTF. The DNA for the CDR3 is TGTGCCAGCAGCTTAGGGGGCGCCAACTATGGCTACACCTTC.

This clonotype was recorded many times. Written as DNA, the CDR3 is TGTGCCAGCAGTTTGTTACAGAACAATCAGCCCCAGCATTTT. This sequence encodes CASSLLQNNQPQHF. The chain links TRBV12-3 or TRBV12-4 to TRBJ1-5; D unclear. CDR3 length: 14 residues. V lost 3 bases, J lost 3 bases, and 9 bases lay in between.

The chain combines TRBV20-1 with TRBJ2-1, with D perhaps being TRBD1 or TRBD2 (5 bases each). Germline loops: CDR1 DFQATT, CDR2 SNEGSKA (reference sequence). The CDR3 contains 15 residues. Trimming cost V 3 bases and J 9 bases, with 21 bases left between them. The CDR3 protein is CSARRVRGTTSEQFF. The CDR3, as DNA: TGCAGTGCTAGGCGGGTTAGGGGAACGACAAGTGAGCAGTTCTTC.

This clonotype occurred many times. The rearrangement joins TRBV7-9 to TRBJ1-2, with a possible D match to TRBD1 (5 bases). V lost 0 bases and J 7 bases, leaving 12 bases between the germline ends. This CDR3 spans 14 amino acids. Per germline, CDR1 SEHNR and CDR2 FQNEAQ (reference sequence). CDR3 residues: CASSLAGPPGGYTF. The CDR3 coding sequence is TGTGCCAGCAGCTTAGCGGGACCTCCAGGTGGCTACACCTTC.

Many counts were recorded for this clonotype. The J gene is TRBJ2-6, the V gene TRBV9; unclear D gene. Trimming removed 3 bases from V and 2 bases from J, with 6 bases in between. The CDR3 contains 14 residues. Per the germline V gene, CDR1 is SGDLS and CDR2 is YYNGEE. The CDR3, as DNA: TGTGCCAGCAGCGCCAACACTGGGGCCAACGTCCTGACTTTC. This codes for CASSANTGANVLTF.

A note on this clonotype: With a much larger clone just one base away, this may be a read error. The rearrangement uses TRBV20-1 and TRBJ2-3; D perhaps matches TRBD2 (6 bases). The CDR3 is 13 residues long. V gave up 4 bases and J gave up 1 base, with 9 bases separating them. CDR1 is DFQATT and CDR2 is SNEGSKA in the germline V gene (reference sequence). The chain's CDR3 is CSATGGGTDTQYF. The CDR3 nucleotides are TGCAGTGCTACTGGCGGGGGCACAGATACGCAGTATTTT.

This clonotype was recorded a few times. The chain has TRBV28 and TRBJ1-5, with D tentatively TRBD1 (5 bases). Trimming left V 7 bases short and J 7 bases short, with 11 bases between. There are 12 residues in the CDR3. Germline V gene lookup returns CDR1 MDHEN and CDR2 SYDVKM. CDR3: CASIRGKQPQHF. Here the CDR3 DNA reads TGTGCCAGCATCCGGGGGAAGCAGCCCCAGCATTTT.

In this sample, this clonotype turned up many times. The V call is TRBV5-1, the J call TRBJ1-2, with 7 bases that match TRBD1. J lost 2 bases, V lost 0 bases, and 1 base had no gene match. This CDR3 contains 14 residues. The germline V gene has CDR1 SGHRS and CDR2 YFSETQ. CDR3 sequence (DNA): TGCGCCAGCAGCTTGGTGGGACAGAACTATGGCTACACCTTC. Its protein is CASSLVGQNYGYTF.

This clonotype has at least ten counts. The V gene is TRBV5-1, the J gene TRBJ1-6; D is undetermined. Germline values: CDR1 SGHRS, CDR2 YFSETQ. Trimming took 2 bases from V and 10 from J, leaving 22 bases between them. The CDR3 contains 17 residues. The CDR3 sequence is CASSFDEDQRPRSPLHF. The CDR3 nucleotides read TGCGCCAGCAGCTTTGACGAGGATCAACGCCCGAGGTCACCCCTCCACTTT. Supplemented by reference TRBV5-1 and TRBJ1-6, the full variable domain reads KAGVTQTPRYLIKTRGQQVTLSCSPISGHRSVSWYQQTPGQGLQFLFEYFSETQRNKGNFPGRFSGRQFSNSRSEMNVSTLELGDSALYLCASSFDEDQRPRSPLHFGNGTRLTVT.

This clonotype was found many times. This chain uses TRBV20-1 with TRBJ1-1; D remains unclear. Germline CDR1 and CDR2: DFQATT and SNEGSKA (reference sequence). This CDR3 has 11 amino acids. V was trimmed by 1 base and J by 4 bases, leaving 4 bases between them. CDR3 in amino acids: CSARGSTEAFF. CDR3 bases: TGCAGTGCTAGAGGGAGCACTGAAGCTTTCTTT.

This clonotype has at least ten counts. This chain connects TRBV6-4 to TRBJ2-3; possible D gene TRBD1, 6 bases. Trimming took off 6 bases at V and 0 bases at J, with 13 bases between the two ends. Looked up from germline, CDR1 is MRHNA and CDR2 is SNTAGT. The CDR3 is 15 amino acids. DNA of the CDR3: TGTGCCAGCAGCCTAACAGGGAGAAGCACAGATACGCAGTATTTT. Its translation: CASSLTGRSTDTQYF.

The table lists this clonotype with many counts. The J gene is TRBJ1-1, the V gene TRBV29-1; no clear D. CDR1 and CDR2 from the germline V gene are SQVTM and ANQGSEA. V lost 0 bases and J lost 10, with 9 bases in between. CDR3 length: 11 residues. CDR3 protein: CSVEDRGGAFF. Here the CDR3 DNA reads TGCAGCGTTGAAGATCGTGGTGGAGCTTTCTTT.

This clonotype was detected ten times or more. The V and J genes are TRBV10-3 and TRBJ2-7, with 8 bases fitting TRBD1. Per germline, CDR1 ENHRY and CDR2 SYGVKD. The CDR3 has 14 amino acids. After removal of 7 bases from V and 5 bases from J, the junction contained 10 bases not matched to a gene. CDR3 region: CAIMDRAPNNEQYF. CDR3 nucleotides: TGTGCCATCATGGACAGGGCACCGAATAACGAGCAGTACTTC.

This clonotype was seen repeatedly, ten times or more. CDR3 sequence reads: CASSYDIARETQYF. CDR3 sequence (DNA): TGTGCCAGCAGCTACGACATTGCGCGCGAGACCCAGTACTTC. The chain couples TRBV7-6 to TRBJ2-5; D unresolved. Germline V gene lookup returns CDR1 SGHVS and CDR2 FNYEAQ. Trimming removed 4 bases from V and 5 bases from J, with 14 bases in between. There are 14 residues in the CDR3.

This clonotype occurred many times. The chain uses TRBV20-1 and TRBJ2-1, with 9 bases lining up with TRBD2. Trimming removed 1 base from V and 7 bases from J; junction bases left unmatched: 11. The germline gives CDR1 DFQATT, CDR2 SNEGSKA (reference sequence). The CDR3 totals 16 residues. As DNA, the CDR3 is TGCAGTGCTAGAGCATCGGGCGGGGGGGTAACGAATGAGCAGTTCTTC. Protein: CSARASGGGVTNEQFF.

This clonotype was seen ten or more times. This CDR3 reads CASSQEGRGSAPKFF. As DNA, the CDR3 is TGTGCCAGCAGCCAAGAGGGGCGGGGGTCAGCTCCCAAGTTCTTC. V is TRBV14 and J is TRBJ2-1; 7 nucleotides align to TRBD2. V shed 0 bases and J 14 bases; nucleotides not matched to a gene: 13. The CDR3 is 15 amino acids. Germline V gene data show CDR1 as SGHDN and CDR2 as FVKESK.

This clonotype was seen ten or more times. This sequence joins TRBV25-1 and TRBJ1-4, with D maybe TRBD1 (5 bases). V gave up 4 bases and J gave up 2 bases, with 8 bases separating them. In germline, CDR1 is MGHDK, CDR2 SYGVNS. The CDR3 has 14 residues. As DNA, the CDR3 is TGTGCCAGCAGTGTAGGGACTACTAATGAAAAACTGTTTTTT. Translation: CASSVGTTNEKLFF.

This clonotype has at least ten counts. This chain links TRBV12-3 or TRBV12-4 with TRBJ2-3, with D uncertain. The CDR3 is 14 amino acids. V was trimmed by 5 bases and J by 0 bases, leaving 9 bases between them. The CDR3 coding sequence is TGTGCCAGCAGTGTGGACGGTAGCACAGATACGCAGTATTTT. Protein product: CASSVDGSTDTQYF.